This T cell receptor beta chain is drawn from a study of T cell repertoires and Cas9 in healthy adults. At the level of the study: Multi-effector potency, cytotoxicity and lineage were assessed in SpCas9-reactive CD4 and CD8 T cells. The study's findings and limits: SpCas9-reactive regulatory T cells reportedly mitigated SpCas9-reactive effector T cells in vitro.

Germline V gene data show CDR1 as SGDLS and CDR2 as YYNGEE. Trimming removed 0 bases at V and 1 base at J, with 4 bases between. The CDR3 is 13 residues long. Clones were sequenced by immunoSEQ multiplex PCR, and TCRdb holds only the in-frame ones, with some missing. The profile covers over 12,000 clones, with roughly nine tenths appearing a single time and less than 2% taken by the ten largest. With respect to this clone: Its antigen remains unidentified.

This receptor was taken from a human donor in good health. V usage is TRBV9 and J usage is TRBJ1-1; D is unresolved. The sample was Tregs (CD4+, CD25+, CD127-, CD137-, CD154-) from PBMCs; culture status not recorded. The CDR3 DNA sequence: TGTGCCAGCAGCGTAGATCAGAACACTGAAGCTTTCTTT. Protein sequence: CASSVDQNTEAFF.